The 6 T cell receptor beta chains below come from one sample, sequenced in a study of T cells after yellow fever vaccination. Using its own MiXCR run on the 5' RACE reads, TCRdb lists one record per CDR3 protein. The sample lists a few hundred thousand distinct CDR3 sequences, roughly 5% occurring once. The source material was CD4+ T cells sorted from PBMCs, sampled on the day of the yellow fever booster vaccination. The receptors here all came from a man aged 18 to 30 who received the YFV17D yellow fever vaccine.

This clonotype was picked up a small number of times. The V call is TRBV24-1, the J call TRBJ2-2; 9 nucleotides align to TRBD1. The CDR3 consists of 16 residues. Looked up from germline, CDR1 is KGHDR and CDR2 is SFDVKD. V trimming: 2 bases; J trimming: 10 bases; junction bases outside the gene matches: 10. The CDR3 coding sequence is TGTGCCACCAGTGATTCGGACAGGGGTTCCTATGAGGAGCTGTTTTTT. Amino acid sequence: CATSDSDRGSYEELFF.

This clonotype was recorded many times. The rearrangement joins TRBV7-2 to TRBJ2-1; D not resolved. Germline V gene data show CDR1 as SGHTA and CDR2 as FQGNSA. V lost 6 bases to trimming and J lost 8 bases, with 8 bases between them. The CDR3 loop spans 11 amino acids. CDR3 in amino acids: CASRVGYEQFF. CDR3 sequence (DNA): TGTGCCAGCAGGGTCGGCTATGAGCAGTTCTTC.

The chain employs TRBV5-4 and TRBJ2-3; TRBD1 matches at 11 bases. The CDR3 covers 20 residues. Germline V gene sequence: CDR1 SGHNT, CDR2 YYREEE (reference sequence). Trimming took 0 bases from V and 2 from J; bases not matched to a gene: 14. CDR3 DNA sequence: TGTGCCAGCAGCTTGGGAGGGACAGGGGGGAGGGACCTAGCCACAGATACGCAGTATTTT. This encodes CASSLGGTGGRDLATDTQYF.

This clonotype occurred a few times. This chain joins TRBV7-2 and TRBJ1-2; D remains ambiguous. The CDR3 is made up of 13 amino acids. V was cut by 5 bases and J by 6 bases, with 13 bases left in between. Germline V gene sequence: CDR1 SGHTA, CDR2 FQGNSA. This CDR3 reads CASSGQSLDGYTF. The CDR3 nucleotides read TGTGCCAGCAGCGGTCAAAGTCTAGATGGCTACACCTTC.

The CDR3 DNA is TGTGCCAGCAGTTACCCAACCGCTAGCGGGGGTAACAATGAGCAGTTCTTC. This translates into CASSYPTASGGNNEQFF. This chain connects TRBV6-6 to TRBJ2-1, with 10 bases lining up with TRBD2. The CDR3 extends over 17 amino acids. CDR1 and CDR2 from the germline V gene are MNHNY and SVGAGI (reference sequence). The junction had 9 bases not matched to a gene; V was cut back by 2 bases and J by 5 bases.

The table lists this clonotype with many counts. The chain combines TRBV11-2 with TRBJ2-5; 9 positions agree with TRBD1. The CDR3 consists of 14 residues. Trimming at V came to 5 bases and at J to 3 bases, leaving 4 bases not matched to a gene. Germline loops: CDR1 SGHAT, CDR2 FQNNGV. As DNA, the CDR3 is TGTGCCAGCAGCCCCGGGACAGGGAAAGAGACCCAGTACTTC. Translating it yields CASSPGTGKETQYF. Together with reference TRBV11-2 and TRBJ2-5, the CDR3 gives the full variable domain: EAGVAQSPRYKIIEKRQSVAFWCNPISGHATLYWYQQILGQGPKLLIQFQNNGVVDDSQLPKDRFSAERLKGVDSTLKIQPAKLEDSAVYLCASSPGTGKETQYFGPGTRLLVL.